This TCR beta chain stems from a study of blood T cell repertoires in COVID-19. Overall study context: Spain, Italy and the United States supplied samples that represented acute and convalescent COVID-19. The cDNA or gDNA used as material had been derived from T cells, B-cell-depleted T cells, or PBMCs.

V gave up 5 bases and J gave up 2 bases; unmatched junction bases: 8. From germline, CDR1 is MGHRA and CDR2 YSYEKL. The CDR3 length is 16 residues. This clone has just one count. Per the original data handling: Quantification of nucleated cells was approximated via reference gene primer amplification. The data were produced by immunoSEQ multiplex PCR, yet TCRdb's version contains in-frame clones alone and is incomplete. Clonal size and the V and J genes are those of that table, whereas D and trimming came from the DNA. This table holds under 150,000 clones, 79% found once. Sequencing used peripheral blood. This clonotype was obtained from a man between 50 and 59 years old with active or convalescent COVID-19. The rearrangement joins TRBV4-1 to TRBJ2-3, with 9 nucleotides matching TRBD2. CDR3 coding DNA: TGCGCCAGCAGCATTCTAGCGGGACATATCACAGATACGCAGTATTTT. Its protein product is CASSILAGHITDTQYF.